The present TCR beta chain was sequenced within a study of neurological immune-mediated disorders. TCRdb used MiXCR to reprocess the 5' RACE reads, holding one entry per CDR3 protein. The sample holds about 120,000 distinct CDR3 sequences; 3.2% are singletons and the top ten take 1% to 1.5%. Study results and caveats: The phylogenetic placement of 18 of 34 multiple sclerosis patients' repertoires in one related-CDR3 cluster constitutes a possible signature. Falling below healthy controls, multiple sclerosis showed the least TCR clonal expansion, while HTLV-1-associated myelopathy showed the most. No CDR3 amino acid sequences recurred among expanded clones across subjects, suggesting private repertoires in all groups. Association with the multiple sclerosis repertoire cluster was not found for any clinical or MRI feature.

This clonotype occurred a few times. The antigen remains unidentified. This CDR3 has 13 amino acids. The V and J ends lost 4 bases and 4 bases respectively, with 11 bases between them. Germline V gives CDR1 SGHRS, CDR2 YFSETQ. The TCR sequence derives from a woman between 25 and 40 years old with multiple sclerosis. The rearrangement uses TRBV5-1 and TRBJ1-1; no definite D call. The sequenced sample consisted of PBMCs. The CDR3 nucleotides are TGCGCCAGCAGCCTAATCCACACCACTGAAGCTTTCTTT. As protein: CASSLIHTTEAFF.